The clone carrying this T cell receptor (beta chain) was observed many times. What it recognizes is unknown. This sample was included in a study of CD8 T cells in ankylosing spondylitis. Study-level points and caveats: In reactive arthritis synovial fluid and blood, some motif variants had been reported before. Reportedly, significant enrichment of disease-linked clones occurred in matched ankylosing spondylitis synovial fluid.

MiXCR, run by TCRdb on the 5' RACE reads, gives a single entry per CDR3 protein. The data show approximately 250,000 distinct CDR3 sequences, with 8% to 10% seen just once and 4.8% held by the top ten. V shed 4 bases and J shed 7 bases, with 23 bases lying between them. The CDR3 has 17 amino acids. The germline V gene encodes CDR1 SGHVS and CDR2 FQNEAQ. V gene TRBV7-8 combines with J gene TRBJ2-1; D tentatively fits TRBD1 or TRBD2 (6 bases each). Sequenced sample: blood, either unsorted or a sorted T cell fraction (not recorded which). The source of this sequence is a female donor with ankylosing spondylitis or in good health (not recorded which). CDR3 nucleotides: TGTGCCAGCAGCTCCGGGGGCGGACAATATTTCTGGAATGAGCAGTTCTTC. It yields the protein CASSSGGGQYFWNEQFF.